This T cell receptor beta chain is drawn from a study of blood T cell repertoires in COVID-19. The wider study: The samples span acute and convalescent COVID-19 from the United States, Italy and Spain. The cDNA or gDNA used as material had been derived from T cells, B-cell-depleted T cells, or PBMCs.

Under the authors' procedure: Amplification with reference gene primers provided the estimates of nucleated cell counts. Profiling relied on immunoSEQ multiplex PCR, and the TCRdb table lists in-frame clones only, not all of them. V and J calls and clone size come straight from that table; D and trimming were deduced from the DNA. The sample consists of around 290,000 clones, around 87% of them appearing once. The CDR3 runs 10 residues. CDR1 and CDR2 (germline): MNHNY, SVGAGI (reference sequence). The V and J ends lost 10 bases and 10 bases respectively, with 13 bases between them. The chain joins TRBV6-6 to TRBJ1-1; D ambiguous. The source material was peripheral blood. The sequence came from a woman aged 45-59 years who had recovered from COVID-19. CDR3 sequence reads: CATREGVAFF. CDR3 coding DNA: TGTGCCACGCGGGAGGGCGTAGCTTTCTTT.